Described below is a single TCR beta chain sequence and its context. These data originate in a study of blood T cell repertoires in COVID-19. Study as a whole: Sources were T cells, B-cell-depleted T cells, or PBMCs; the material itself was cDNA or gDNA.

The CDR3 contains 20 residues. Germline V CDR1 and CDR2: KGHSH, LQKENI. V lost 5 bases to trimming and J lost 0 bases; unmatched junction nucleotides: 18. Authors' methods: Estimation of nucleated cell counts was performed using reference gene primer amplification. Measured with immunoSEQ multiplex PCR; TCRdb has only the in-frame clones, and not every one. V and J calls plus clone size are reproduced from that table; the DNA served to infer D and trimming. Among 140,000 to 150,000 clones listed, approximately 88% were seen once. The V gene is TRBV18, the J gene TRBJ1-5, with 8 nucleotides matching TRBD1. The sequence derives from a man aged 60-69 years with active or convalescent COVID-19. What was sequenced was peripheral blood. The CDR3, as DNA: TGTGCCAGCTCAAAGACCGGACAGGGAGATCTAAAGGGTAGCAATCAGCCCCAGCATTTT. It codes for CASSKTGQGDLKGSNQPQHF.